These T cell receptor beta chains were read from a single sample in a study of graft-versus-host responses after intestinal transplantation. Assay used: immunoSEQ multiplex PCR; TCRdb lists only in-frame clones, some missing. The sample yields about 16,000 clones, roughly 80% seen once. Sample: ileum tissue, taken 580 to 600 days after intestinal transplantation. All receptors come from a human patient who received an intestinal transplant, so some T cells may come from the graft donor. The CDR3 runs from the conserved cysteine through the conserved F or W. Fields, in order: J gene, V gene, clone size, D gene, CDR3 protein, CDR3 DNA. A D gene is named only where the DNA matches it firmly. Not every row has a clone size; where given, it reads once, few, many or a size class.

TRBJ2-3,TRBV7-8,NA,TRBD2,CASSSRGAGAYTDTQYF,TGTGCCAGCAGCTCCCGAGGTGCGGGAGCATACACAGATACGCAGTATTTT
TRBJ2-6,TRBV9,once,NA,CATSRGSGANVLTF,TGTGCCACTAGTAGAGGCTCTGGGGCCAACGTCCTGACTTTC
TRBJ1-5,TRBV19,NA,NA,CASSIQEINQPQHF,TGTGCCAGTAGTATACAGGAAATCAATCAGCCCCAGCATTTT
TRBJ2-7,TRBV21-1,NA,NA,CASSKGGQMPYEQYF,TGTGCCAGCAGCAAAGGGGGACAGATGCCCTACGAGCAGTACTTC
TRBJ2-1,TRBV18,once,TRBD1,CASSSGQGPYNEQFF,TGTGCCAGCTCCTCGGGACAGGGCCCCTACAATGAGCAGTTCTTC
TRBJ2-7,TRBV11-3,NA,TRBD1,CASRKTGGTYEQYF,TGTGCCAGCAGAAAGACAGGGGGAACCTACGAGCAGTACTTC
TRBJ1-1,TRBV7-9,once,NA,CASSPFWPEAFF,TGTGCCAGCAGCCCTTTCTGGCCTGAAGCTTTCTTT
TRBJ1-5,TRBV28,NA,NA,CASSHQRDRGYSNQPQHF,TGTGCCAGCAGTCACCAGAGGGACCGAGGATATAGCAATCAGCCCCAGCATTTT
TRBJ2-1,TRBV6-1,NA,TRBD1,CASSEAGGSHNEQFF,TGTGCCAGCAGTGAAGCAGGGGGCTCCCACAATGAGCAGTTCTTC
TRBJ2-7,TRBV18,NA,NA,CASSPQGGSSYEQYF,TGTGCCAGCTCACCCCAGGGGGGTAGCTCCTACGAGCAGTACTTC
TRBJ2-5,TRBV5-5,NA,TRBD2,CASSYQTSPTETQYF,TGTGCCAGCAGCTACCAGACTAGCCCGACGGAGACCCAGTACTTC
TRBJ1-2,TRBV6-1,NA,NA,CASSEDWGWGYTF,TGTGCCAGCAGTGAAGATTGGGGTTGGGGCTACACCTTC
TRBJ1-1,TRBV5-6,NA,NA,CASSSAMNTEAFF,TGTGCCAGCAGCTCGGCCATGAACACTGAAGCTTTCTTT
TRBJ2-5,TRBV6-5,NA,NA,CASSYSGGETQYF,TGTGCCAGCAGTTACTCTGGAGGGGAGACCCAGTACTTC
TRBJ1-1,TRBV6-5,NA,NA,CASSYSPTAIEAFF,TGTGCCAGCAGTTACTCGCCGACAGCTATAGAAGCTTTCTTT
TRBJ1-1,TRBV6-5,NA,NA,CASSYSIVGQNEAFF,TGTGCCAGCAGTTACTCGATTGTCGGACAGAATGAAGCTTTCTTT
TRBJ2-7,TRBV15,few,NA,CATSRGRGEGYEQYF,TGTGCCACCAGCAGAGGCAGGGGGGAAGGCTACGAGCAGTACTTC
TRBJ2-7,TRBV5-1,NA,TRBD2,CASSHVAGGSYEQYF,TGCGCCAGCTCACACGTAGCGGGGGGGTCCTACGAGCAGTACTTC